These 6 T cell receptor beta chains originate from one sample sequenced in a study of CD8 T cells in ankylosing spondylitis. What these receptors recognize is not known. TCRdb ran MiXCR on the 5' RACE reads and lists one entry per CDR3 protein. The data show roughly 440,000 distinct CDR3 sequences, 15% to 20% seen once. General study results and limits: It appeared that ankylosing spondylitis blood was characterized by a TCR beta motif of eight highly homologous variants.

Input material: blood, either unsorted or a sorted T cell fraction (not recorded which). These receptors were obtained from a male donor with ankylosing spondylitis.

CDR3 DNA: TGTGCCAGCAGTTCTACCTTGGGGGGGACGTCTGACATTCAGTACTTC. Translating it yields CASSSTLGGTSDIQYF. The chain employs TRBV6-5 and TRBJ2-4, with 7 bases that match TRBD2. V trimming: 4 bases; J trimming: 8 bases; junction bases outside the gene matches: 14. Germline values: CDR1 MNHEY, CDR2 SVGAGI. This CDR3 comprises 16 residues.

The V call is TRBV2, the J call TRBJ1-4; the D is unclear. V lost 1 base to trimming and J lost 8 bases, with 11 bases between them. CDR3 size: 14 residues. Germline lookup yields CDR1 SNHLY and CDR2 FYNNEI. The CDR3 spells CASSEGRLGEKLFF. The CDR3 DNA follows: TGTGCCAGCAGTGAAGGTCGTCTCGGAGAAAAACTGTTTTTT.

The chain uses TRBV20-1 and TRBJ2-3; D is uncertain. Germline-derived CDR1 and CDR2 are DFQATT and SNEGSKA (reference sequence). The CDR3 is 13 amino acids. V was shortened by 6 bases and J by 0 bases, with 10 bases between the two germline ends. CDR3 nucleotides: TGCAGTGCCCAATCCTCTAGCACAGATACGCAGTATTTT. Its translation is CSAQSSSTDTQYF.

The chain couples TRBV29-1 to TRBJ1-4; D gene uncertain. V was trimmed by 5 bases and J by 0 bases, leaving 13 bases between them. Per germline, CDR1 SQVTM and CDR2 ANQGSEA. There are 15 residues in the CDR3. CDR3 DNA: TGCAGCGTTTCGGGCCAGACTGCAACTAATGAAAAACTGTTTTTT. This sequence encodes CSVSGQTATNEKLFF.

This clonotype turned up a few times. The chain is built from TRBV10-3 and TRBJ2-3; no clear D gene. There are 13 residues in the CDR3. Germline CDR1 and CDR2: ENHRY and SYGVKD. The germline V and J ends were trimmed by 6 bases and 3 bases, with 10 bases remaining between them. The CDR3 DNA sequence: TGTGCCATCAGCCTCGACGGGACAGATACGCAGTATTTT. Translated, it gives CAISLDGTDTQYF.

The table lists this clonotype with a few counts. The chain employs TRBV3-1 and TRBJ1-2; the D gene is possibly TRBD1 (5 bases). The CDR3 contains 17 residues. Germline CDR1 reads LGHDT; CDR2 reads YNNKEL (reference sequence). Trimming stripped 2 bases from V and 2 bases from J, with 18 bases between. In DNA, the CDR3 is TGTGCCAGCAGCCAATCTGACAGTCGCTTTGGAAACTATGGCTACACCTTC. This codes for CASSQSDSRFGNYGYTF.